This TCR beta chain was sequenced for a study of cytomegalovirus exposure and HLA in healthy donors. The V end was cut by 1 base, the J end by 3 bases, with 15 bases between. The germline V gene has CDR1 MGHRA and CDR2 YSYEKL. CDR3 length: 16 amino acids. A multiplex PCR was run with 60 Vbeta primers and 13 Jbeta primers. Sequenced by immunoSEQ multiplex PCR; TCRdb stores in-frame clones only, minus some. Counted here are hundreds of thousands of clones, approximately 80% occurring once; the ten biggest clones make up roughly 0.7%. The sample comprised PBMCs. The receptor was derived from a boy younger than 10 in good health and CMV-seronegative. The J gene is TRBJ2-5, the V gene TRBV4-1; D not certain. The CDR3 DNA reads TGCGCCAGCAGCCAAGCAGTTCCTGGTAGCAAAGAGACCCAGTACTTC. It is translated as CASSQAVPGSKETQYF.